The 2 T cell receptor beta chains presented below share a single source sample, sequenced in a study of tumor and adjacent non-tumor tissue in lung cancer. The template was RNA from unsorted bulk tissue. The normal lung tissue was taken more than 3 cm from the tumor edge. Three rounds of nested PCR, following a modified ARM-PCR protocol, produced the TCRbeta library. TCRdb redid the calling of the multiplex PCR reads with MiXCR, one entry per CDR3 protein. Of tens of thousands of distinct CDR3 sequences in the sample, around 67% are singletons; the top ten hold around 20%. Sequenced input: distant non-tumor lung tissue. These receptors all stem from a woman in her thirties or forties with non-small cell lung cancer.

About this clonotype: A much bigger clone sits one base away, suggesting this may be a read error. This chain uses TRBV7-9 with TRBJ2-2; 8 bases line up with TRBD2. This CDR3 has 16 residues. In germline, CDR1 is SEHNR, CDR2 FQNEAQ (reference sequence). J lost 4 bases, V lost 7 bases, and 11 bases had no gene match. The CDR3 spells CASNSPTSDRTGELFF. In nucleotides, the CDR3 is TGTGCCAGCAACTCGCCGACTAGCGACCGCACCGGGGAGCTGTTTTTT.

There are many counts of this clonotype. V gene TRBV1 combines with J gene TRBJ2-5; TRBD2 is the table's D call, not checked against the DNA. TRBV1 is tagged as a pseudogene. The CDR3 runs to 20 residues. The DNA of the CDR3 is TGCACCAGCAGCCAAGATTTCCGGGACTTCGGGGAGGATTTCCAAGAGACCCAGTACTTC. It specifies CTSSQDFRDFGEDFQETQYF.